This TCR beta chain was recovered during a study of chemoradiotherapy in HPV16-positive cancers. Study-wide background: Candidate HPV-specific T-cell clones and common TCR motifs came from functional assays in a couple of HPV16-positive patients. General study points: During treatment, candidate HPV-specific clones and E7-related motifs expanded in tumor.

This clone was recorded only once. Antigen specificity is unknown. Samples were taken several times over chemoradiotherapy. Profiling relied on immunoSEQ multiplex PCR, and the TCRdb table lists in-frame clones only, not all of them. The sample gives tens of thousands of clones, roughly 87% of which show up once; 4.5% is in the top ten. Germline V gene sequence: CDR1 SGHTA, CDR2 FQGNSA. The CDR3 covers 14 residues. After removal of 2 bases from V and 6 bases from J, the junction contained 4 bases not matched to a gene. The sequencing here drew on blood, taken from a patient who underwent chemoradiotherapy. The chain uses TRBV7-2 and TRBJ2-1; TRBD1 matches at 7 bases. The TCR comes from a human donor with HPV-associated anogenital cancer. The CDR3 DNA is TGTGCCAGCAGCTTAACAGGGGCCTCCAATGAGCAGTTCTTC. Protein product: CASSLTGASNEQFF.